This T cell receptor beta chain was recovered during a study of OX40 agonist ivuxolimab in advanced cancers. The overall study: Mean age roughly 65 years, range 23 to 79; around 80% male.

Overall study results and limits: Low clonal expansion, among the lowest seen, marked partial responders at 0.1-3.0 mg/kg. Fewer expanded clones were found on average in CD4+ than in CD8+ T cells. Some of the nonresponding patients also showed low levels of normalized T-cell clonal expansion.

Produced via immunoSEQ multiplex PCR; TCRdb's table is partial and in-frame only. The sample has tens of thousands of clones, 65% to 85% seen once. V lost 3 bases to trimming and J lost 3 bases, with 14 bases between them. Germline CDR1 is MNHNS and CDR2 is SASEGT. The CDR3 is 16 amino acids. A word on this clone: Its antigen is still unknown.

The TCR originated in an adult with an advanced solid tumor such as melanoma, head and neck, liver or kidney cancer. This specimen was CD4+ or CD8+ T cells sorted from blood, taken in a trial of the OX40 agonist ivuxolimab. V gene TRBV6-1 combines with J gene TRBJ2-2, with D possibly called TRBD1 or TRBD2 (5 bases each). The CDR3 loop reads CASSDGTPWDTGELFF. The CDR3 DNA reads as TGTGCCAGCAGTGACGGGACCCCTTGGGACACCGGGGAGCTGTTTTTT.